Reported below is one TCR beta chain. The CDR3 is made up of 15 amino acids. From germline, CDR1 is LGHDT and CDR2 YNNKEL (reference sequence). Between the trimmed V and J ends, which lost 4 bases and 4 bases, there was a span of 14 bases. These data belong to a study of blood T cell repertoires in COVID-19. Assay: immunoSEQ multiplex PCR; the TCRdb copy retains only in-frame clones and omits some. The sample yields about 270,000 clones, around nine tenths seen once. Sequencing input: peripheral blood. The TCR sequence derives from a man between 40 and 49 years old who had recovered from COVID-19. The chain has TRBV3-1 (or the pseudogene TRBV3-2) and TRBJ1-5; maybe TRBD1 (6 bases). CDR3: CASSPRGGGNQPQHF. CDR3 sequence (DNA): TGTGCCAGCAGCCCACGGGGGGGCGGAAATCAGCCCCAGCATTTT.